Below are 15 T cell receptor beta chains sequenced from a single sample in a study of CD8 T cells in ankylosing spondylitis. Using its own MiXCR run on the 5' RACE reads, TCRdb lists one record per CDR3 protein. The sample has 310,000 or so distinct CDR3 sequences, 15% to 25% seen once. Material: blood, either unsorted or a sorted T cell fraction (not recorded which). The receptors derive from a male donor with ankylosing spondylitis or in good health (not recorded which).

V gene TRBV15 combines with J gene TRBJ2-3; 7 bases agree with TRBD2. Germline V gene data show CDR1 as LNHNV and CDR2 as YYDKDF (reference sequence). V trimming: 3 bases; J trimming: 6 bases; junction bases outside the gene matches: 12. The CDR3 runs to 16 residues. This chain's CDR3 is CATSRVWGLNGDTQYF. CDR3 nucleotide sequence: TGTGCCACCAGCAGGGTGTGGGGACTAAACGGGGATACGCAGTATTTT.

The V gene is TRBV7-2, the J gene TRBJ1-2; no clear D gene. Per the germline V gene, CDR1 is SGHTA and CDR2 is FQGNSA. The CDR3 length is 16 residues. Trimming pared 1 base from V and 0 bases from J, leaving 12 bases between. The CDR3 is CASSLDHSGSNYGYTF. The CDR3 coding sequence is TGTGCCAGCAGCTTAGACCATTCGGGATCTAACTATGGCTACACCTTC.

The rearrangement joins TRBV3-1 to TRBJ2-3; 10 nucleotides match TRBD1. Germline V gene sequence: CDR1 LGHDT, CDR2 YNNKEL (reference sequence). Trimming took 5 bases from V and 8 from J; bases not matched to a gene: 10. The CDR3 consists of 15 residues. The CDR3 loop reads CASSSAGTGVPTQYF. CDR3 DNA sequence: TGTGCCAGCAGCTCCGCCGGGACAGGGGTTCCTACGCAGTATTTT.

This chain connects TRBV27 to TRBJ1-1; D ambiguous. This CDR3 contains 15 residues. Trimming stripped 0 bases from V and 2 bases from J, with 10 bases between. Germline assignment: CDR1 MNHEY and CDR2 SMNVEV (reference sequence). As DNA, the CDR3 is TGTGCCAGCAGTTTATCGGTCGGAAGAAACACTGAAGCTTTCTTT. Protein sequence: CASSLSVGRNTEAFF.

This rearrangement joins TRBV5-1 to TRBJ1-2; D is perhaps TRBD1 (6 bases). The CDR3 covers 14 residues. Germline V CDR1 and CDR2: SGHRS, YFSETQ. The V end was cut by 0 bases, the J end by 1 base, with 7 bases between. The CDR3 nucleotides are TGCGCCAGCAGCTTGGGGGACAATAACTATGGCTACACCTTC. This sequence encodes CASSLGDNNYGYTF.

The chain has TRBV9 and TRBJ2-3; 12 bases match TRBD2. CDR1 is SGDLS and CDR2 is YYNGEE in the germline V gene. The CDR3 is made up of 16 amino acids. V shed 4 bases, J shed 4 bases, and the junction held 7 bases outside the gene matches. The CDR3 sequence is CASSQTSGSHPDTQYF. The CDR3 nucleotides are TGTGCCAGCAGCCAGACTAGCGGGAGCCACCCAGATACGCAGTATTTT.

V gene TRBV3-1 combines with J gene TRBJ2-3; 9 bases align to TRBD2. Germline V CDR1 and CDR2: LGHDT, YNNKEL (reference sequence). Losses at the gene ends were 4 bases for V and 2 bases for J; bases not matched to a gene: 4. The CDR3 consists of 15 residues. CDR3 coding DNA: TGTGCCAGCAGCCCGGGACTAGCCATCACAGATACGCAGTATTTT. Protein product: CASSPGLAITDTQYF.

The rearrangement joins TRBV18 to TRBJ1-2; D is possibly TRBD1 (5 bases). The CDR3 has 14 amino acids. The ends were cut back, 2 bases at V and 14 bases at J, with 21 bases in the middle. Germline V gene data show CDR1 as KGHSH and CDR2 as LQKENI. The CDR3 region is CASSPSLTEISGTF. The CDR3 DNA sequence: TGTGCCAGCTCACCATCCCTGACAGAAATAAGTGGGACCTTC.

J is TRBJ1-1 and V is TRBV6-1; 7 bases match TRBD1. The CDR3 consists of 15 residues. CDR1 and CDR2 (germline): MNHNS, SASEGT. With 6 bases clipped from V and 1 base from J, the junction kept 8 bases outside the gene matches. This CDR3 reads CASRPQRTGNTEAFF. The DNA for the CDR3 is TGTGCCAGCAGGCCCCAGCGGACAGGGAACACTGAAGCTTTCTTT.

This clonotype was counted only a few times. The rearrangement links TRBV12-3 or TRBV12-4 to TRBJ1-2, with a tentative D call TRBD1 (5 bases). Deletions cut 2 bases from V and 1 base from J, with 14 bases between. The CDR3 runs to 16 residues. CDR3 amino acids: CASSLIPGRDNYGYTF. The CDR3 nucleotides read TGTGCCAGCAGTTTAATCCCCGGCAGGGATAACTATGGCTACACCTTC.

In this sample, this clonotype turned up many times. CDR3 sequence: CASSGTGGPDTQYF. CDR3 nucleotide sequence: TGTGCCAGCAGTGGAACGGGGGGCCCGGATACGCAGTATTTT. V and J are TRBV6-1 and TRBJ2-3; D possibly corresponds to TRBD2 (7 bases). Germline V gives CDR1 MNHNS, CDR2 SASEGT. V lost 4 bases and J lost 6, with 14 bases in between. The CDR3 loop spans 14 amino acids.

Here the CDR3 reads CSARDQRGSIREKLFF. In DNA form, the CDR3 reads TGCAGTGCTAGAGATCAGAGGGGGTCGATACGCGAAAAACTGTTTTTT. This chain uses TRBV20-1 with TRBJ1-4; perhaps TRBD1 as D (6 bases). V lost 0 bases and J 8 bases, leaving 19 bases between the germline ends. Germline-derived CDR1 and CDR2 are DFQATT and SNEGSKA (reference sequence). This CDR3 is 16 amino acids long.

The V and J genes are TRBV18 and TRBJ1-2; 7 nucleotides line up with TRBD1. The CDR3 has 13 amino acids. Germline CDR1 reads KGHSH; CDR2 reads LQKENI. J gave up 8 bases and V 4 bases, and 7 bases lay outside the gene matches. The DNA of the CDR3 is TGTGCCAGCTCACTCCAGAGGGGGCAAGGCTACACCTTC. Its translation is CASSLQRGQGYTF.

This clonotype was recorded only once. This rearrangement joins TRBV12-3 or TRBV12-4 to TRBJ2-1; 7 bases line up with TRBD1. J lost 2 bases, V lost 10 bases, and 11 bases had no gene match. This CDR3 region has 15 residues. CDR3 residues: CATALQGVAYNEQFF. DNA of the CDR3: TGTGCCACCGCCCTCCAGGGGGTGGCCTACAATGAGCAGTTCTTC.

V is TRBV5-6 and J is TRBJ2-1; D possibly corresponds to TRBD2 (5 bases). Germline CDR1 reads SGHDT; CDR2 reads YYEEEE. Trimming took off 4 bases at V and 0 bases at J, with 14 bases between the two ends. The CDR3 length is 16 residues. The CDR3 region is CASSLPDWSSYNEQFF. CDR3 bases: TGTGCCAGCAGCCTCCCGGACTGGAGCTCCTACAATGAGCAGTTCTTC.